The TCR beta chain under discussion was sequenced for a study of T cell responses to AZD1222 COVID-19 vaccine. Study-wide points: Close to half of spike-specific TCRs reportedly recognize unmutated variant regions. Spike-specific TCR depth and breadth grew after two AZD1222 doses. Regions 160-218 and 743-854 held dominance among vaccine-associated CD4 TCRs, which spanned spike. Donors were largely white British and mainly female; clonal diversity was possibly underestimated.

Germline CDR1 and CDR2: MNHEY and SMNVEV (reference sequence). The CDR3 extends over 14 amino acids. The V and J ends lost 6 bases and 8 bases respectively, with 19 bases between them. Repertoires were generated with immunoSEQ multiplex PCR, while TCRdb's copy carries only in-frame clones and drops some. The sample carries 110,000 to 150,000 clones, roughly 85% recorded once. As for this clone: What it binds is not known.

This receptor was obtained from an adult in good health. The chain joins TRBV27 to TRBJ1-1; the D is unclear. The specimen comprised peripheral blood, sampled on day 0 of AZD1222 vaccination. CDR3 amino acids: CASREDFGVLEAFF. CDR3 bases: TGTGCCAGCAGAGAGGACTTCGGGGTTTTGGAAGCTTTCTTT.